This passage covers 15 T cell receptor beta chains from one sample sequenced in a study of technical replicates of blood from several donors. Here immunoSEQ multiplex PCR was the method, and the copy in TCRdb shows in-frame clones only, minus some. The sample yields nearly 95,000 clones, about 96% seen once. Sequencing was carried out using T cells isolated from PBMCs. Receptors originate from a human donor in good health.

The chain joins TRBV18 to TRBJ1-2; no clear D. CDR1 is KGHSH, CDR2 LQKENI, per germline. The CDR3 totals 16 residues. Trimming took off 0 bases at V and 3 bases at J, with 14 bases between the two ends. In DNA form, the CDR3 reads TGTGCCAGCTCACCACCGGAGGGAATGGCGCACTATGGCTACACCTTC. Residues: CASSPPEGMAHYGYTF. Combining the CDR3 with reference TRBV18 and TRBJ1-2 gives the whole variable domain NAGVMQNPRHLVRRRGQEARLRCSPMKGHSHVYWYRQLPEEGLKFMVYLQKENIIDESGMPKERFSAEFPKEGPSILRIQQVVRGDSAAYFCASSPPEGMAHYGYTFGSGTRLTVV.

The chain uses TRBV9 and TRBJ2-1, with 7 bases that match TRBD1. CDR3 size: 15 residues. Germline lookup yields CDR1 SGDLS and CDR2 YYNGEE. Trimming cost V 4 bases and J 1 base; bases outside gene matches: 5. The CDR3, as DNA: TGTGCCAGCAGCACCCGACAGGGATCCTACAATGAGCAGTTCTTC. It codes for CASSTRQGSYNEQFF.

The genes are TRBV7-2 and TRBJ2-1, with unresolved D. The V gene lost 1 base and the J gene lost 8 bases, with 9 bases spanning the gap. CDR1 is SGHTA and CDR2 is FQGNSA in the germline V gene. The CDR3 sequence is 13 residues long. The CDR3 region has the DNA TGTGCCAGCAGCTTAGGTATTCGAGATGAGCAGTTCTTC. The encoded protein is CASSLGIRDEQFF.

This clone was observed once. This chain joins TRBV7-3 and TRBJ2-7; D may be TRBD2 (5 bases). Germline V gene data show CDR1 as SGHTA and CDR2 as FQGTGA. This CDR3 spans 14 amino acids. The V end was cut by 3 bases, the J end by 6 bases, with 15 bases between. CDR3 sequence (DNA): TGTGCCAGCAGCTTGTGGCCGGGGAAAGGCGAGCAGTACTTC. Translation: CASSLWPGKGEQYF.

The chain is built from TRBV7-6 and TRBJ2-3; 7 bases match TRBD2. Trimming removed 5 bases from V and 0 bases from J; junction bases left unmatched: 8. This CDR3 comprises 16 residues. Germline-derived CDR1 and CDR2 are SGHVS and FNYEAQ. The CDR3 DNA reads TGTGCCAGCAGCGCGGCGGGGGACTCAAGCACAGATACGCAGTATTTT. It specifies CASSAAGDSSTDTQYF.

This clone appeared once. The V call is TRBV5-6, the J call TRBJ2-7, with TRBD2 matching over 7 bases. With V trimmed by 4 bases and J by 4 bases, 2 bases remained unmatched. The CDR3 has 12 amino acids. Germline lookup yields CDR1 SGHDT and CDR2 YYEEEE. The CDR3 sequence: CASSPGGYEQYF. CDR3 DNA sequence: TGTGCCAGCAGCCCGGGGGGATACGAGCAGTACTTC.

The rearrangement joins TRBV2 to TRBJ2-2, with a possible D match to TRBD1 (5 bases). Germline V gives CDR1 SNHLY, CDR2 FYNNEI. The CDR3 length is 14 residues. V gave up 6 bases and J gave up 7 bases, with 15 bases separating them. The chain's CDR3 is CASSSQGSSGELFF. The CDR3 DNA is TGTGCCAGCAGCTCTCAGGGTTCGAGCGGGGAGCTGTTTTTT.

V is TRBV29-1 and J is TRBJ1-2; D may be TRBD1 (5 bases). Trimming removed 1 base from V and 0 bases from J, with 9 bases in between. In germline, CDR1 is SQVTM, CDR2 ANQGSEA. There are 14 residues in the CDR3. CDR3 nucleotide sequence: TGCAGCGTTGAAGGAGTCAGGGCTAACTATGGCTACACCTTC. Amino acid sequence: CSVEGVRANYGYTF. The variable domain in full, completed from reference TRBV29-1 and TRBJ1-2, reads SAVISQKPSRDICQRGTSLTIQCQVDSQVTMMFWYRQQPGQSLTLIATANQGSEATYESGFVIDKFPISRPNLTFSTLTVSNMSPEDSSIYLCSVEGVRANYGYTFGSGTRLTVV.

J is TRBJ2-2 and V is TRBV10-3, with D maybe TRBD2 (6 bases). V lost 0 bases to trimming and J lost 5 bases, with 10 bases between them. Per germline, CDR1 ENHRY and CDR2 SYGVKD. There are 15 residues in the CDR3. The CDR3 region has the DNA TGTGCCATCAGTGAGTCTTCAGGGAGGACCGGGGAGCTGTTTTTT. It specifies CAISESSGRTGELFF.

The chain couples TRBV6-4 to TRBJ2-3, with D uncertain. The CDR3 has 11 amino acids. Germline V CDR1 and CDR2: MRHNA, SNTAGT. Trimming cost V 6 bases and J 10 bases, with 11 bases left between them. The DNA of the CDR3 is TGTGCCAGCAGCGCCCTAACCCCGCAGTATTTT. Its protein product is CASSALTPQYF.

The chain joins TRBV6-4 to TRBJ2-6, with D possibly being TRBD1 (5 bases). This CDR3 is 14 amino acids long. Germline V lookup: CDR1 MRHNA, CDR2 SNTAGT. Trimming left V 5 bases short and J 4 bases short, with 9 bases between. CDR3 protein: CASSPGSGANVLTF. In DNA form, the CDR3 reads TGTGCCAGCAGTCCAGGGTCCGGGGCCAACGTCCTGACTTTC.

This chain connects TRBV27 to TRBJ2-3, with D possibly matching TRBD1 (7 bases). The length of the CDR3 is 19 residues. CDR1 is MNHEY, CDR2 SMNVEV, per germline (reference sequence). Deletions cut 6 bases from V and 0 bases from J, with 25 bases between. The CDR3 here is CASRRREWTGYPSTDTQYF. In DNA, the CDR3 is TGTGCCAGCAGACGCCGGGAGTGGACAGGTTATCCTAGCACAGATACGCAGTATTTT.

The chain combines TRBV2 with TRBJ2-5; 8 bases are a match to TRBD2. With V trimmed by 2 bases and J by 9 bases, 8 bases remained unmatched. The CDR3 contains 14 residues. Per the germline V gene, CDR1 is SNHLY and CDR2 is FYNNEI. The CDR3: CASSEISGVLSQYF. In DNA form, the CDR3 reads TGTGCCAGCAGTGAAATTAGCGGGGTTCTGTCCCAGTACTTC.

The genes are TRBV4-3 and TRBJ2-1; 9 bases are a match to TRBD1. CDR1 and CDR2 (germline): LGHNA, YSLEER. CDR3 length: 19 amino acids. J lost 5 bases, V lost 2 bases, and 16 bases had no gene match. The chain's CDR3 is CASSQLSSNRDRDDNEQFF. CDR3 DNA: TGCGCCAGCAGCCAATTAAGTTCCAATCGGGACAGGGACGACAATGAGCAGTTCTTC.

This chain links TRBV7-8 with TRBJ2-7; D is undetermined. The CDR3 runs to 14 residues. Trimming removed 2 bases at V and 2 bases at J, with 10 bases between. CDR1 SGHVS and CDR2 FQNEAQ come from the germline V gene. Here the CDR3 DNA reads TGTGCCAGCAGCTTAATTGGCAGGACCTACGAGCAGTACTTC. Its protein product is CASSLIGRTYEQYF.